This T cell receptor beta chain was found in a study of cytotoxic CD8 clonotypes in ibrutinib-treated CLL. The V gene's germline CDR1 is DFQATT and CDR2 SNEGSKA (reference sequence). The V gene lost 4 bases and the J gene lost 5 bases, with 9 bases spanning the gap. This CDR3 comprises 11 residues. Repertoires were generated with immunoSEQ multiplex PCR, while TCRdb's copy carries only in-frame clones and drops some. This table has about 140,000 clones, 65% to 85% appearing once. The sequences come from PBMCs, collected after 36 months of ibrutinib treatment. This sequence joins TRBV20-1 and TRBJ2-7; the D gene could be TRBD1 or TRBD2 (5 bases each). This receptor was taken from a human donor with chronic lymphocytic leukemia. The CDR3 reads CSAKRGDEQYF. The CDR3 nucleotides are TGCAGTGCTAAAAGAGGGGACGAGCAGTACTTC.